These 31 T cell receptor beta chains share one sample of origin, sequenced in a study of OX40 agonist ivuxolimab in advanced cancers. Measured with immunoSEQ multiplex PCR; TCRdb has only the in-frame clones, and not every one. Here the sample spans some 69,000 clones, roughly nine tenths being singletons. The specimen comprised CD4+ or CD8+ T cells sorted from blood, sampled in a trial of the OX40 agonist ivuxolimab. The receptors come from an adult with an advanced solid tumor such as melanoma, head and neck, liver or kidney cancer.

J is TRBJ2-4 and V is TRBV5-1; possible D gene TRBD2, 6 bases. The CDR3 runs to 15 residues. Germline loops: CDR1 SGHRS, CDR2 YFSETQ. V shed 1 base and J shed 6 bases, with 14 bases lying between them. The CDR3 DNA reads as TGCGCCAGCAGCTTGCTCGGAGGGGTCCCAAACATTCAGTACTTC. Translating it yields CASSLLGGVPNIQYF.

The rearrangement uses TRBV15 and TRBJ2-7; possible D gene TRBD2, 5 bases. The CDR3 runs 14 residues. Germline assignment: CDR1 LNHNV and CDR2 YYDKDF (reference sequence). With 1 base removed from V and 3 bases from J, the gap between germline ends came to 10 bases. CDR3 loop: CATSRGGSNYEQYF. CDR3 nucleotides: TGTGCCACCAGCAGAGGTGGGAGCAACTACGAGCAGTACTTC.

The rearrangement uses TRBV6-1 and TRBJ2-1; 10 nucleotides match TRBD1. CDR1 is MNHNS, CDR2 SASEGT, per germline. The CDR3 consists of 19 residues. The trim removed 3 bases at V and 0 bases at J, leaving 11 bases unmatched. Here the CDR3 DNA reads TGTGCCAGCAGTGATCGGGGGGGGGACAGGGGACTCTCCTACAATGAGCAGTTCTTC. Its protein product is CASSDRGGDRGLSYNEQFF.

The CDR3: CASRLGSSIYEQFF. CDR3 coding DNA: TGTGCCAGCAGGCTCGGGAGTAGTATATATGAGCAGTTCTTC. The rearrangement links TRBV7-2 to TRBJ2-1, with D perhaps matching TRBD2 (6 bases). Germline CDR1 is SGHTA and CDR2 is FQGNSA. This CDR3 has 14 amino acids. Between the trimmed V and J ends, which lost 6 bases and 8 bases, there was a span of 17 bases. The full variable domain, its missing parts supplied by reference TRBV7-2 and TRBJ2-1, is GAGVSQSPSNKVTEKGKDVELRCDPISGHTALYWYRQSLGQGLEFLIYFQGNSAPDKSGLPSDRFSAERTGGSVSTLTIQRTQQEDSAVYLCASRLGSSIYEQFFGPGTRLTVL.

In this sample, this clone turned up once. The J gene is TRBJ2-3, the V gene TRBV11-2; 15 positions agree with TRBD2. The CDR3 has 17 amino acids. In germline, CDR1 is SGHAT, CDR2 FQNNGV. V gave up 5 bases and J gave up 1 base; unmatched junction bases: 4. CDR3 residues: CASSRTSGRGGTDTQYF. The CDR3, as DNA: TGTGCCAGCAGCCGGACTAGCGGGAGGGGGGGCACAGATACGCAGTATTTT.

This clone has a single count. The J gene is TRBJ2-1, the V gene TRBV5-1; D not resolved. The CDR3 spans 12 residues. Trimming removed 2 bases from V and 5 bases from J, with 5 bases in between. Germline CDR1 is SGHRS and CDR2 is YFSETQ. The CDR3 loop is CASSFLNNEQFF. CDR3 bases: TGCGCCAGCAGCTTTCTAAACAATGAGCAGTTCTTC. Complete variable domain (other parts from reference TRBV5-1 and TRBJ2-1): KAGVTQTPRYLIKTRGQQVTLSCSPISGHRSVSWYQQTPGQGLQFLFEYFSETQRNKGNFPGRFSGRQFSNSRSEMNVSTLELGDSALYLCASSFLNNEQFFGPGTRLTVL.

V is TRBV2 and J is TRBJ1-5; D is unclear. Trimming took off 7 bases at V and 1 base at J, with 5 bases between the two ends. The CDR3 contains 12 residues. The germline CDR1 and CDR2 sequences are SNHLY and FYNNEI. CDR3 in amino acids: CASMDSNQPQHF. Here the CDR3 DNA reads TGTGCCAGCATGGACAGCAATCAGCCCCAGCATTTT.

V is TRBV7-9 and J is TRBJ2-3, with D hard to call. The CDR3 is made up of 14 amino acids. V lost 0 bases to trimming and J lost 3 bases, with 7 bases between them. Germline V gives CDR1 SEHNR, CDR2 FQNEAQ (reference sequence). The CDR3 here is CASSLAGRTDTQYF. The CDR3 DNA follows: TGTGCCAGCAGCTTAGCTGGGCGGACAGATACGCAGTATTTT. Together with reference TRBV7-9 and TRBJ2-3, the CDR3 gives the full variable domain: DTGVSQNPRHKITKRGQNVTFRCDPISEHNRLYWYRQTLGQGPEFLTYFQNEAQLEKSRLLSDRFSAERPKGSFSTLEIQRTEQGDSAMYLCASSLAGRTDTQYFGPGTRLTVL.

This chain uses TRBV30 with TRBJ1-1; D may be TRBD1 (6 bases). The germline V gene has CDR1 GTSNPN and CDR2 SVGIG (reference sequence). The CDR3 covers 15 residues. With 0 bases removed from V and 4 bases from J, the gap between germline ends came to 15 bases. For the CDR3, the DNA is TGTGCCTGGAGTGTACGGGGGGCCGAAGGCACTGAAGCTTTCTTT. Translation: CAWSVRGAEGTEAFF.

The chain joins TRBV6-5 to TRBJ2-5; 9 bases match TRBD2. There are 15 residues in the CDR3. Germline assignment: CDR1 MNHEY and CDR2 SVGAGI. The V gene end was trimmed by 0 bases and the J gene end by 4 bases; junction bases not matched to a gene: 3. The chain's CDR3 is CASSYSTLAGETQYF. CDR3 sequence (DNA): TGTGCCAGCAGTTACTCGACACTAGCGGGAGAGACCCAGTACTTC.

The chain uses TRBV25-1 and TRBJ1-2; D gene uncertain. Germline V gene lookup returns CDR1 MGHDK and CDR2 SYGVNS. The V end was cut by 2 bases, the J end by 4 bases, with 8 bases between. The CDR3 runs 13 residues. This CDR3 is CASSEGRRYGYTF. As DNA, the CDR3 is TGTGCCAGCAGTGAAGGACGGCGCTATGGCTACACCTTC.

The chain employs TRBV29-1 and TRBJ1-1; the D is unclear. V lost 7 bases and J lost 5, with 11 bases in between. CDR1 is SQVTM, CDR2 ANQGSEA, per germline. The CDR3 contains 11 residues. The chain's CDR3 is CSAKTRTEAFF. CDR3 coding DNA: TGCAGCGCGAAAACGAGGACTGAAGCTTTCTTT.

The J gene is TRBJ1-5, the V gene TRBV7-2; perhaps TRBD1 as D (5 bases). Germline V lookup: CDR1 SGHTA, CDR2 FQGNSA. The CDR3 length is 18 residues. Trimming cost V 5 bases and J 0 bases, with 20 bases left between them. For the CDR3, the DNA is TGTGCCAGCAGCCAATTCCCGGACACGGCCTATAGCAATCAGCCCCAGCATTTT. This encodes CASSQFPDTAYSNQPQHF.

V and J are TRBV5-4 and TRBJ2-1; 12 bases match TRBD2. V shed 1 base, J shed 12 bases, and the junction held 2 bases outside the gene matches. Germline-derived CDR1 and CDR2 are SGHNT and YYREEE (reference sequence). This CDR3 is built from 13 residues. The CDR3 DNA follows: TGTGCCAGCAGCTTGCTAGCGGGAGGGGTGCAGTTCTTC. Protein product: CASSLLAGGVQFF.

This clone was detected only a few times. This sequence joins TRBV11-2 and TRBJ1-5; no definite D call. There are 13 residues in the CDR3. The germline V gene has CDR1 SGHAT and CDR2 FQNNGV. V was trimmed by 0 bases and J by 6 bases, leaving 6 bases between them. CDR3 in amino acids: CASSLDRPQPQHF. The DNA of the CDR3 is TGTGCCAGCAGCTTAGATAGACCTCAGCCCCAGCATTTT.

This rearrangement joins TRBV7-3 to TRBJ1-6, with D perhaps matching TRBD1 (5 bases). CDR3 length equals 13 residues. Germline lookup yields CDR1 SGHTA and CDR2 FQGTGA. Deletions cut 5 bases from V and 10 bases from J, with 12 bases between. As DNA, the CDR3 is TGTGCCAGCAGCCCCGACCGGGGGTCACCCCTCCACTTT. Amino acids: CASSPDRGSPLHF.

The V and J genes are TRBV10-1 and TRBJ2-5; D may be TRBD2 (5 bases). This CDR3 is built from 14 residues. V lost 0 bases and J lost 5, with 10 bases in between. Germline V lookup: CDR1 WNHNN, CDR2 SYGVQD (reference sequence). The CDR3 DNA reads as TGCGCCAGCAGTGAGTCGACGAGGGTGGAGACCCAGTACTTC. Amino acid sequence: CASSESTRVETQYF.

The chain recombines TRBV7-6 with TRBJ2-3, with unresolved D. V was trimmed by 5 bases and J by 2 bases, leaving 11 bases between them. This CDR3 is 14 amino acids long. Per germline, CDR1 SGHVS and CDR2 FNYEAQ. Here the CDR3 reads CASSPSFYTDTQYF. In DNA form, the CDR3 reads TGTGCCAGCAGCCCGTCATTCTACACAGATACGCAGTATTTT. The full variable domain, in which reference TRBV7-6 and TRBJ2-3 provide the parts outside the CDR3, is GAGVSQSPRYKVTKRGQDVALRCDPISGHVSLYWYRQALGQGPEFLTYFNYEAQQDKSGLPNDRFSAERPEGSISTLTIQRTEQRDSAMYRCASSPSFYTDTQYFGPGTRLTVL.

This clone was picked up one time. The chain has TRBV27 and TRBJ2-7; D perhaps matches TRBD2 (5 bases). Germline lookup yields CDR1 MNHEY and CDR2 SMNVEV (reference sequence). The CDR3 consists of 14 residues. V was clipped by 0 bases and J by 8 bases, with 14 bases between them. In nucleotides, the CDR3 is TGTGCCAGCAGTTTATCCCCTAGCTTGGGAAAGCAGTACTTC. It yields the protein CASSLSPSLGKQYF.

The V call is TRBV6-5, the J call TRBJ2-7; D is unresolved. V gave up 6 bases and J gave up 2 bases, with 11 bases separating them. This CDR3 is built from 13 residues. CDR1 and CDR2 (germline): MNHEY, SVGAGI. Here the CDR3 reads CASRSGRAYEQYF. The DNA of the CDR3 is TGTGCCAGCAGATCAGGCCGAGCCTACGAGCAGTACTTC.

The V and J genes are TRBV7-3 and TRBJ2-1; 12 bases match TRBD2. The germline V gene encodes CDR1 SGHTA and CDR2 FQGTGA. V gave up 4 bases and J gave up 7 bases; unmatched junction bases: 11. CDR3 length: 17 residues. CDR3 in amino acids: CASSSGRLAGEENEQFF. CDR3 sequence (DNA): TGTGCCAGCAGCTCAGGGCGACTAGCGGGAGAGGAGAATGAGCAGTTCTTC.

This clone turned up a few times. The chain uses TRBV5-1 and TRBJ1-5; D unresolved. The CDR3 spans 13 residues. CDR1 is SGHRS, CDR2 YFSETQ, per germline. Between the trimmed V and J ends, which lost 4 bases and 4 bases, there was a span of 9 bases. The CDR3 loop is CASSRDPNQPQHF. The DNA for the CDR3 is TGCGCCAGCAGCCGAGACCCGAATCAGCCCCAGCATTTT.

The sample holds one count of this clone. The V gene is TRBV27, the J gene TRBJ2-4; possibly TRBD2 for D (6 bases). Germline V gene sequence: CDR1 MNHEY, CDR2 SMNVEV (reference sequence). The CDR3 is 14 residues long. With 2 bases removed from V and 5 bases from J, the gap between germline ends came to 10 bases. This CDR3 is CASSLAGSENIQYF. In DNA form, the CDR3 reads TGTGCCAGCAGTTTAGCCGGGAGTGAAAACATTCAGTACTTC.

This rearrangement joins TRBV5-1 to TRBJ2-2; the D gene is possibly TRBD2 (5 bases). Germline V gives CDR1 SGHRS, CDR2 YFSETQ. The CDR3 loop spans 14 amino acids. The ends were cut back, 4 bases at V and 3 bases at J, with 10 bases in the middle. CDR3 sequence reads: CASSTGLHTGELFF. Here the CDR3 DNA reads TGCGCCAGCAGCACCGGACTCCACACCGGGGAGCTGTTTTTT.

This rearrangement joins TRBV28 to TRBJ1-2, with a tentative D call TRBD1 (6 bases). Trimming took 8 bases from V and 8 from J, leaving 21 bases between them. CDR1 is MDHEN, CDR2 SYDVKM, per germline. There are 14 residues in the CDR3. Here the CDR3 reads CASGPGDKLTGYTF. In DNA form, the CDR3 reads TGTGCCAGCGGACCCGGGGACAAGCTGACGGGCTACACCTTC.

The chain combines TRBV5-4 with TRBJ1-2; D call uncertain. Between the trimmed V and J ends, which lost 0 bases and 4 bases, there was a span of 13 bases. This CDR3 spans 15 amino acids. Germline V gives CDR1 SGHNT, CDR2 YYREEE (reference sequence). This CDR3 reads CASSLGGLATYGYTF. In nucleotides, the CDR3 is TGTGCCAGCAGCTTGGGAGGGTTGGCAACCTATGGCTACACCTTC.

The chain combines TRBV19 with TRBJ2-1, with D perhaps matching TRBD2 (6 bases). CDR1 is LNHDA, CDR2 SQIVND, per germline (reference sequence). V lost 3 bases and J lost 5, with 14 bases in between. The CDR3 consists of 15 residues. This chain's CDR3 is CASSMGGPLHNEQFF. The DNA of the CDR3 is TGTGCCAGTAGTATGGGGGGACCACTACACAATGAGCAGTTCTTC.

This rearrangement joins TRBV30 to TRBJ2-2, with TRBD2 identical over 9 bases. The trim removed 5 bases at V and 6 bases at J, leaving 10 bases unmatched. CDR1 GTSNPN and CDR2 SVGIG come from the germline V gene (reference sequence). This CDR3 comprises 15 residues. Here the CDR3 DNA reads TGTGCCTGGGACAGCGGGGGGATCTGGGCCGGGGAGCTGTTTTTT. Protein sequence: CAWDSGGIWAGELFF.

The V gene is TRBV5-4, the J gene TRBJ2-5, with 7 positions matching TRBD2. V shed 4 bases and J 5 bases; nucleotides not matched to a gene: 17. Germline loops: CDR1 SGHNT, CDR2 YYREEE (reference sequence). This CDR3 comprises 17 residues. CDR3 amino acids: CASSEKPLAVPRETQYF. CDR3 DNA sequence: TGTGCCAGCAGCGAGAAACCGCTAGCGGTCCCCCGGGAGACCCAGTACTTC.

The J gene is TRBJ2-7, the V gene TRBV18; D is unresolved. The V end lost 0 bases, the J end lost 2 bases, and 14 bases lay between the germline ends. Germline V CDR1 and CDR2: KGHSH, LQKENI. The CDR3 is 16 residues long. CDR3 sequence (DNA): TGTGCCAGCTCACCACCGGAGAGTCCGTCCGCCTACGAGCAGTACTTC. This encodes CASSPPESPSAYEQYF.

Remarks on this clone: This sample includes further DNA sequences coding for the same CDR3. The CDR3 loop is CASSYGPSTEAFF. The CDR3 DNA reads TGTGCCAGCAGTTACGGACCCAGCACTGAAGCTTTCTTT. V usage is TRBV6-5 and J usage is TRBJ1-1, with D uncertain. This CDR3 spans 13 amino acids. CDR1 is MNHEY, CDR2 SVGAGI, per germline. Trimming took off 2 bases at V and 4 bases at J, with 8 bases between the two ends.